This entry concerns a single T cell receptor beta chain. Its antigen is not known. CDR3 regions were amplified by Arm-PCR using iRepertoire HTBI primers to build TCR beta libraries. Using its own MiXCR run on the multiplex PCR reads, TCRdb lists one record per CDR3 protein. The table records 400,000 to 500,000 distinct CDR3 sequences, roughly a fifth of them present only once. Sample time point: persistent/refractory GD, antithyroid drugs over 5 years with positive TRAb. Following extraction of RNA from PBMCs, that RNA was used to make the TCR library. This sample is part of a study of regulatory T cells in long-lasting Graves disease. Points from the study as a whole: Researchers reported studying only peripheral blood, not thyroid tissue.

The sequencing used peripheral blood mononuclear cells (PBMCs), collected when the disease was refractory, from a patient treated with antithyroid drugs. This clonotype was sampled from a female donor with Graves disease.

CDR3 loop: CAIRDPGLINEQFF. The CDR3 nucleotides read TGTGCCATCAGAGATCCGGGACTCATCAATGAGCAGTTCTTC. V usage is TRBV10-3 and J usage is TRBJ2-1; D perhaps matches TRBD2 (6 bases). V was cut by 6 bases and J by 6 bases, with 15 bases left in between. CDR3 length: 14 residues. The germline CDR1 and CDR2 sequences are ENHRY and SYGVKD.